This T cell receptor (beta chain) was profiled in a study of identical twins. A universal primer site was added by template switching, and unique molecular identifiers were carried by the cDNA. TCRdb reanalysed the 5' RACE reads using MiXCR and keeps one entry per CDR3 protein. Of around 550,000 distinct CDR3 sequences in the sample, nearly 15% were seen once. This clonotype appeared a few times. One junction end disagrees with the germline gene, perhaps due to a read error. Everyone who donated was a healthy Caucasian. The same specimen was also included in a second study, on yellow fever vaccine responses in identical twins.

The material sequenced was CD4+ T cells sorted from blood. This receptor was taken from a young woman in good health.

As DNA, the CDR3 is TGTGCCAGCAGTTTATTTTTAGGGGAAGCCTTCTTT. Translating gives CASSLFLGEAFF. This sequence joins TRBV12-3 or TRBV12-4 and TRBJ1-1; D may be TRBD1 (5 bases). The CDR3 is 12 residues long.